A selection of T cell receptor beta chains follows, all from one sample in a study of blood T cells in healthy people across ages. TCRdb independently ran MiXCR on the 5' RACE reads; one entry per CDR3 protein. The repertoire includes hundreds of thousands of distinct CDR3 sequences, under 30% of them detected once, and approximately 15% sits in the top ten. Sequencing was carried out using blood. Receptors originate from a woman older than 75 in good health. Each CDR3 is given with its conserved first and last residue. The order of the fields is clone size, V gene, J gene, D gene, CDR3 protein, CDR3 DNA. D genes are given only for firm matches. For some rows the clone size is stated as once, few or many, or as a class when expanded; others skip it.

NA	TRBV25-1	TRBJ1-1	NA	CASSGGVGTRATEAFF	TGTGCCAGCAGCGGAGGGGTGGGCACCCGGGCCACTGAAGCTTTCTTT
many	TRBV6-5	TRBJ2-7	NA	CASGTRAYEQYF	TGTGCCAGCGGGACTCGTGCCTACGAGCAGTACTTC
many	TRBV2	TRBJ2-3	NA	CASSVRGGVTDTQYF	TGTGCCAGCAGTGTACGAGGGGGAGTTACAGATACGCAGTATTTT
many	TRBV5-1	TRBJ1-1	NA	CASSSRGGGTEAFF	TGCGCCAGCAGCTCCCGGGGAGGAGGCACTGAAGCTTTCTTT
many	TRBV20-1	TRBJ2-3	NA	CSASADSRTDTQYF	TGCAGTGCTAGCGCGGATTCACGCACAGATACGCAGTATTTT
NA	TRBV9	TRBJ1-6	NA	CASSVEVEGRRIHF	TGTGCCAGCAGCGTAGAGGTCGAGGGACGGCGGATCCACTTT
many	TRBV6-1	TRBJ1-2	NA	CASSEVGGPNYGYTF	TGTGCCAGCAGTGAAGTTGGAGGCCCCAACTATGGCTACACCTTC
many	TRBV5-1	TRBJ2-1	NA	CASSLADNEQFF	TGCGCCAGCAGCTTGGCGGACAATGAGCAGTTCTTC
few	TRBV29-1	TRBJ2-1	NA	CSVRTQGSSYNEQFF	TGCAGCGTTCGGACCCAGGGGAGCTCCTACAATGAGCAGTTCTTC
many	TRBV10-3	TRBJ1-2	TRBD1	CAISNRGDNYGYTF	TGTGCCATCAGCAACAGGGGCGATAACTATGGCTACACCTTC
NA	TRBV6-2/TRBV6-3	TRBJ2-3	TRBD1	CASSCPMAGGNTDTQYF	TGTGCCAGCAGTTGCCCCATGGCAGGGGGCAACACAGATACGCAGTATTTT
NA	TRBV20-1	TRBJ1-1	TRBD1	CSARRDSLTEALF	TGCAGTGCTAGAAGGGACAGCCTAACTGAAGCTCTCTTT
many	TRBV10-3	TRBJ2-7	NA	CAIKPALGGYEQYF	TGTGCCATCAAGCCTGCCCTCGGGGGCTACGAGCAGTACTTC
many	TRBV29-1	TRBJ2-5	NA	CSVEVGQETQYF	TGCAGCGTTGAAGTTGGACAAGAGACCCAGTACTTC
many	TRBV6-1	TRBJ1-1	NA	CASSEEIYPVNLNTEAFF	TGTGCCAGCAGTGAAGAAATATATCCCGTTAACCTGAACACTGAAGCTTTCTTT
many	TRBV12-3/TRBV12-4	TRBJ2-3	TRBD2	CASRRGGNTDTQYF	TGTGCCAGCAGACGCGGGGGAAACACAGATACGCAGTATTTT
many	TRBV20-1	TRBJ1-5	NA	CSASPLSNQPQHF	TGCAGTGCTAGCCCTTTAAGCAATCAGCCCCAGCATTTT
NA	TRBV5-1	TRBJ1-2	TRBD1	CASSTQTGTGPFLHGYTF	TGCGCCAGCAGCACCCAGACCGGGACAGGGCCCTTTTTGCATGGCTACACCTTC
many	TRBV4-3	TRBJ2-1	TRBD2	CASSHGLADYNEQFF	TGCGCCAGCAGCCACGGACTAGCGGACTACAATGAGCAGTTCTTC
few	TRBV19	TRBJ1-1	NA	CASSERGVTEAFF	TGTGCCAGTTCGGAGAGGGGGGTCACTGAAGCTTTCTTT
NA	TRBV5-1	TRBJ2-7	TRBD2	CASSRQRGNYEQYF	TGCGCCAGCAGCCGACAGCGGGGGAACTACGAGCAGTACTTC
NA	TRBV7-2	TRBJ1-2	TRBD1	CASSPDRGNGYTF	TGTGCCAGCAGCCCCGACAGGGGTAACGGCTACACCTTC
few	TRBV6-5	TRBJ1-1	NA	CASSETSGANTEAFF	TGTGCCAGCAGTGAAACCTCAGGGGCGAACACTGAAGCTTTCTTT
NA	TRBV7-2	TRBJ2-3	TRBD2	CASSLTLLAGGPDTQYF	TGTGCCAGCAGCTTAACCCTGCTAGCGGGGGGTCCAGATACGCAGTATTTT
NA	TRBV4-1	TRBJ1-2	TRBD1	CASSPFPDRGHGYTF	TGCGCCAGCAGCCCCTTCCCGGACAGGGGCCATGGCTACACCTTC
many	TRBV5-1	TRBJ2-7	TRBD1	CASSREDREEKQYF	TGCGCCAGCAGCCGCGAGGACAGGGAGGAGAAGCAGTACTTC
many	TRBV4-2	TRBJ2-3	NA	CASSREMGYTDTQYF	TGTGCCAGCAGCCGGGAGATGGGGTACACAGATACGCAGTATTTT
NA	TRBV28	TRBJ1-5	TRBD1	CASSLGTAPDQPQHF	TGTGCCAGCAGTTTGGGGACAGCCCCCGATCAGCCCCAGCATTTT
few	TRBV14	TRBJ1-6	NA	CASSQDQSGSGSPLHF	TGTGCCAGCAGCCAAGATCAAAGTGGGTCGGGCTCACCCCTCCACTTT